The rows below give T cell receptor beta chains drawn from one sample of a study of CD4 T cells in relation to SARS-CoV-2 and coronaviruses. The data were produced by immunoSEQ multiplex PCR, yet TCRdb's version contains in-frame clones alone and is incomplete. This sample has about 22,000 clones, with less than 70% found just once. No antigens are known for them. The sample was CD4+ T cells from PBMCs, cultured in vitro. The receptor set was obtained from a human donor in good health. Each CDR3 is given with its conserved first and last residue. A D gene is named only where the DNA matches it firmly. Expanded clones get a size class; other rows say once, few or many, or leave the size out.

J | V | D | size | CDR3 | DNA
TRBJ1-3 | TRBV5-1 | - | - | CASSIEGTAGNTIYF | TGCGCCAGCAGCATTGAAGGGACGGCTGGAAACACCATATATTTT
TRBJ1-2 | TRBV11-2 | TRBD1 | - | CASNPLTGTGRGDGYTF | TGTGCCAGCAACCCGTTGACCGGGACAGGGAGGGGAGATGGCTACACCTTC
TRBJ1-4 | TRBV3-1/TRBV3-2 | TRBD1 | few | CASSQARTGDEKLFF | TGTGCCAGCAGCCAAGCCCGGACAGGGGATGAAAAACTGTTTTTT
TRBJ1-2 | TRBV4-3 | - | - | CASSQDYRQSNYGYTF | TGCGCCAGCAGCCAAGATTATAGGCAGTCTAACTATGGCTACACCTTC
TRBJ2-1 | TRBV5-1 | TRBD2 | - | CASNIFRGGNNEQFF | TGCGCCAGCAACATATTCCGGGGGGGGAACAATGAGCAGTTCTTC
TRBJ2-5 | TRBV10-2 | TRBD2 | - | CASSNAGGLEETQYF | TGCGCCAGCAGTAACGCGGGAGGACTTGAAGAGACCCAGTACTTC
TRBJ1-4 | TRBV6-5 | TRBD1 | - | CASSSSGTVDEKLFF | TGTGCCAGCAGTTCCTCCGGGACAGTGGATGAAAAACTGTTTTTT
TRBJ2-1 | TRBV5-4 | - | - | CASSLSWRTSYNEQFF | TGTGCCAGCAGCTTGTCGTGGCGAACCTCCTACAATGAGCAGTTCTTC
TRBJ2-3 | TRBV6-5 | - | - | CAHRGSGTDTQYF | TGTGCCCACCGGGGTAGCGGCACAGATACGCAGTATTTT
TRBJ2-7 | TRBV9 | TRBD1 | - | CASSADRGGTYEQYF | TGTGCCAGCAGCGCCGACAGGGGGGGGACCTACGAGCAGTACTTC
TRBJ1-4 | TRBV7-9 | TRBD1 | - | CASSLGQGVNNEKLFF | TGTGCCAGCAGCCTAGGACAGGGGGTGAATAATGAAAAACTGTTTTTT
TRBJ2-7 | TRBV6-5 | TRBD1 | few | CASSKRQGPYEQYF | TGTGCCAGCAGTAAAAGACAGGGGCCCTACGAGCAGTACTTC
TRBJ2-7 | TRBV19 | - | few | CASSHQGSLYEQYF | TGTGCCAGTAGTCATCAGGGAAGCCTCTACGAGCAGTACTTC
TRBJ1-1 | TRBV28 | - | - | CASRDRTYSEAFF | TGTGCCAGCAGGGATCGGACCTATTCTGAAGCTTTCTTT
TRBJ2-5 | TRBV10-3 | TRBD2 | - | CAISGLAGREETQYF | TGTGCCATCAGTGGACTAGCGGGGAGGGAAGAGACCCAGTACTTC
TRBJ2-2 | TRBV5-1 | - | few | CASSLIGVELFF | TGCGCCAGCAGCTTGATCGGCGTGGAGCTGTTTTTT